The present T cell receptor beta chain was sequenced within a study of blood T cell repertoires in COVID-19. Germline assignment: CDR1 ENHRY and CDR2 SYGVKD. Trimming removed 11 bases from V and 1 base from J, with 8 bases in between. The CDR3 covers 11 residues. Generated by immunoSEQ multiplex PCR, the TCRdb table keeps only in-frame clones and is missing some. The table lists 45,000 to 65,000 clones, 80% to 90% of them singletons. This clonotype was obtained from a human donor in a cohort sampled during active COVID-19. The chain is built from TRBV10-3 and TRBJ1-1, with no clear D. Sequenced sample: peripheral blood. CDR3 coding DNA: TGTGCCGTGCAGGCGAACACTGAAGCTTTCTTT. Translating it yields CAVQANTEAFF.